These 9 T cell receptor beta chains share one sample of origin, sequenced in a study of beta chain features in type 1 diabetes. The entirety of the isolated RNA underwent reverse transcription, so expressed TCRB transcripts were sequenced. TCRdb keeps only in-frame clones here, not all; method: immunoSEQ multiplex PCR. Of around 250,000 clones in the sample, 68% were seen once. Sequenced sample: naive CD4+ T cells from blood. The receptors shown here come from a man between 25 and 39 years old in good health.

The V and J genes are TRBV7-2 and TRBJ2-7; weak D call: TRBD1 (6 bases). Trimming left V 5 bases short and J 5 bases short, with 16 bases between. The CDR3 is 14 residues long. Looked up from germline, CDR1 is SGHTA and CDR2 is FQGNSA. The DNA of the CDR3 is TGTGCCAGCAGCCCCGACAGGAGCCGAGACGAGCAGTACTTC. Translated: CASSPDRSRDEQYF.

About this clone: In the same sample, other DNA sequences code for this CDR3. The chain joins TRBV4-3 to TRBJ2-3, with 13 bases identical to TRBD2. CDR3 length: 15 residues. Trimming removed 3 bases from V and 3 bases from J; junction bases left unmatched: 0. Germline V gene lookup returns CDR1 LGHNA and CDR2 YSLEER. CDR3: CASSQGLAGTDTQYF. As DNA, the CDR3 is TGCGCCAGCAGCCAGGGACTAGCGGGAACAGATACGCAGTATTTT.

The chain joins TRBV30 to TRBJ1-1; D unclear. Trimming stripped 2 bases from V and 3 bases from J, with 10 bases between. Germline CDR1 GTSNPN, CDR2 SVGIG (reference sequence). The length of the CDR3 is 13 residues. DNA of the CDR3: TGTGCCTGGAGTCTACGGGGTGACACTGAAGCTTTCTTT. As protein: CAWSLRGDTEAFF.

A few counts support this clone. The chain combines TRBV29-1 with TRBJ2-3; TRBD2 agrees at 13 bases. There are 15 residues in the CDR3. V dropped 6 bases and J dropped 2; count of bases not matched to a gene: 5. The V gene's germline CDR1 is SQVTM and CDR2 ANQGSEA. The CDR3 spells CSVSGLAGPTDTQYF. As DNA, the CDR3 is TGCAGCGTCTCGGGACTAGCGGGACCCACAGATACGCAGTATTTT.

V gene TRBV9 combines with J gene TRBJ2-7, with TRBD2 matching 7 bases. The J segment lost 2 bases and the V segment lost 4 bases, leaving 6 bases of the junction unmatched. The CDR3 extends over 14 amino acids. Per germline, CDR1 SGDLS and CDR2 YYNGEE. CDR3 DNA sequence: TGTGCCAGCAGCCCAAGCGGGGTGCCCTACGAGCAGTACTTC. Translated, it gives CASSPSGVPYEQYF.

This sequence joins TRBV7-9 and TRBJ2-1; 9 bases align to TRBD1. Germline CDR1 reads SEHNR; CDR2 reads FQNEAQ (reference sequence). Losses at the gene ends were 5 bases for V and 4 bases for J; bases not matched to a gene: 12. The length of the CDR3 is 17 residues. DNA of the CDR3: TGTGCCAGCAGCGGGACAGGGACTATCGCCCCTTACAATGAGCAGTTCTTC. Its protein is CASSGTGTIAPYNEQFF.

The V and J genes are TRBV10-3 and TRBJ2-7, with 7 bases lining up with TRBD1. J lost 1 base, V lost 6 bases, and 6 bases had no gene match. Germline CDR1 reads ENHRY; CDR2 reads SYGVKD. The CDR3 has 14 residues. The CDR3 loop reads CAIRPRDSSYEQYF. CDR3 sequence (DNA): TGTGCCATCAGGCCGAGGGACAGTTCCTACGAGCAGTACTTC.

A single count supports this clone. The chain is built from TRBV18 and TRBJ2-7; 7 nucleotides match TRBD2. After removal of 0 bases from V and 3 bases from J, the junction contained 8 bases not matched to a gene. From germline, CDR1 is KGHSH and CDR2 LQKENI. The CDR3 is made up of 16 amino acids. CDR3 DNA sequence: TGTGCCAGCTCACCACCGGGTCCTAGCGGCGGCTACGAGCAGTACTTC. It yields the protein CASSPPGPSGGYEQYF.

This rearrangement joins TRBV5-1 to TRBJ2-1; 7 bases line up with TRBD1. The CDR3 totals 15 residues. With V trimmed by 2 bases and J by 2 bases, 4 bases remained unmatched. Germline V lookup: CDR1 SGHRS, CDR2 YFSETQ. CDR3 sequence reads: CASSFPGQTYNEQFF. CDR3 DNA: TGCGCCAGCAGCTTCCCGGGACAGACCTACAATGAGCAGTTCTTC.